What follows describes a single TCR beta chain. Antigen unknown. This sample's time point: week 5, during vaccination. With topical imiquimod, each dose of the vaccine consisted of 300 ug of mutant IDH1 20-mer peptide. New astrocytomas of WHO grade 3 or 4 that were IDH1-mutant and ATRX-lost were found in the donors. This specimen belongs to a study of a mutant IDH1 vaccine in newly diagnosed glioma. Study summary: The therapy given earlier, which was standard therapy, consisted of radiotherapy, temozolomide, or both, and most of the patients received both.

Study-wide results and limits: Pseudoprogression appears to have had no connection to changes in top peripheral T cell clonotypes.

With V trimmed by 4 bases and J by 4 bases, 10 bases remained unmatched. CDR1 SNHLY and CDR2 FYNNEI come from the germline V gene. There are 15 residues in the CDR3. Measured with immunoSEQ multiplex PCR; TCRdb has only the in-frame clones, and not every one. Here the sample spans 75,000 to 80,000 clones, 91% being singletons. Sequencing used PBMCs, obtained from a glioma patient whose treatment included an IDH1 peptide vaccine. This receptor was obtained from a woman aged 50 to 60 with glioma. The chain has TRBV2 and TRBJ2-7, with 7 bases matching TRBD1. This CDR3 reads CASSVTGALGYEQYF. As DNA, the CDR3 is TGTGCCAGCAGTGTAACAGGGGCCCTGGGATACGAGCAGTACTTC.